Following are 17 T cell receptor beta chains from one sample sequenced in a study of control samples from healthy donors and cancer patients. Profiled with immunoSEQ multiplex PCR; TCRdb holds only in-frame clones, not every one. This table has approximately 93,000 clones, about 88% appearing once. The material sequenced was PBMCs. These receptors were taken from a woman in her fifties or sixties with colorectal cancer.

This clone was detected only a few times. The chain joins TRBV15 to TRBJ2-2; 8 nucleotides match TRBD2. Germline trimming cut 0 bases from V and 1 base from J; bases unmatched to any gene: 4. CDR3 length equals 17 residues. Germline CDR1 and CDR2: LNHNV and YYDKDF (reference sequence). The DNA for the CDR3 is TGTGCCACCAGCAGAGATTCCCTAGCGGGGAACACCGGGGAGCTGTTTTTT. Amino acids: CATSRDSLAGNTGELFF.

The chain uses TRBV28 and TRBJ1-5, with 12 bases lining up with TRBD1. The CDR3 is 15 residues long. Germline trimming cut 6 bases from V and 6 bases from J; bases unmatched to any gene: 6. The germline V gene encodes CDR1 MDHEN and CDR2 SYDVKM. The CDR3 loop reads CASRTRDRGLQPQHF. CDR3 coding DNA: TGTGCCAGCAGGACCCGGGACAGGGGGCTTCAGCCCCAGCATTTT.

The chain recombines TRBV5-4 with TRBJ1-2; TRBD1 aligns across 7 bases. This CDR3 spans 14 amino acids. Germline loops: CDR1 SGHNT, CDR2 YYREEE (reference sequence). The ends lost 4 bases at V and 0 bases at J; junction bases unmatched: 3. Here the CDR3 reads CASSVQGTNYGYTF. DNA of the CDR3: TGTGCCAGCAGCGTACAGGGGACTAACTATGGCTACACCTTC.

This clone appeared a single time. Written as DNA, the CDR3 is TGTGCCAGCAGTTCGGACAGGGGGGAGCAGTTCTTC. Protein sequence: CASSSDRGEQFF. The chain uses TRBV6-2 or TRBV6-3 and TRBJ2-1; 10 bases align to TRBD1. The V gene's germline CDR1 is MNHEY and CDR2 SVGEGT. After removal of 4 bases from V and 10 bases from J, the junction contained 1 base not matched to a gene. The CDR3 sequence is 12 residues long.

In this sample, this clone turned up once. J is TRBJ1-6 and V is TRBV4-3; D is uncertain. The CDR3 is made up of 17 amino acids. Germline CDR1 LGHNA, CDR2 YSLEER. The ends were cut back, 0 bases at V and 3 bases at J, with 12 bases in the middle. In nucleotides, the CDR3 is TGCGCCAGCAGCCAAGATATGGCACCCAACTATAATTCACCCCTCCACTTT. Protein: CASSQDMAPNYNSPLHF.

The rearrangement uses TRBV4-3 and TRBJ2-6; D is possibly TRBD1 (5 bases). CDR3 length: 17 residues. CDR1 and CDR2 from the germline V gene are LGHNA and YSLEER. V was clipped by 0 bases and J by 2 bases, with 11 bases between them. Written as DNA, the CDR3 is TGCGCCAGCAGCCAAGATAGGGCAGGGACTGGGGCCAACGTCCTGACTTTC. It is translated as CASSQDRAGTGANVLTF.

The chain is built from TRBV6-5 and TRBJ1-5; the match to TRBD1 covers 7 bases. In germline, CDR1 is MNHEY, CDR2 SVGAGI. After removal of 6 bases from V and 6 bases from J, the junction contained 11 bases not matched to a gene. The CDR3 contains 15 residues. The CDR3 region is CASRQGRQAFQPQHF. The CDR3 DNA reads TGTGCCAGCAGACAGGGGAGACAGGCCTTTCAGCCCCAGCATTTT.

The V and J genes are TRBV3-1 (or the pseudogene TRBV3-2) and TRBJ1-4; no clear D. This CDR3 contains 12 residues. Deletions cut 2 bases from V and 7 bases from J, with 5 bases between. Germline V lookup: CDR1 LGHDT, CDR2 YNNKEL (reference sequence). CDR3 loop: CASSQSSEKLFF. Here the CDR3 DNA reads TGTGCCAGCAGCCAATCATCTGAAAAACTGTTTTTT.

As for this clone: Other DNA sequences in this sample translate to the same CDR3. The chain uses TRBV2 and TRBJ2-5, with D unclear. This CDR3 is built from 10 residues. Looked up from germline, CDR1 is SNHLY and CDR2 is FYNNEI. Trimming pared 8 bases from V and 4 bases from J, leaving 5 bases between. CDR3 nucleotide sequence: TGTGCCAGCCGCATAGAGACCCAGTACTTC. Translated, it gives CASRIETQYF.

The rearrangement links TRBV27 to TRBJ1-5, with 8 bases that match TRBD1. Germline CDR1 and CDR2: MNHEY and SMNVEV (reference sequence). The V gene end was trimmed by 8 bases and the J gene end by 5 bases; junction bases not matched to a gene: 5. There are 13 residues in the CDR3. In nucleotides, the CDR3 is TGTGCCAGCGGCTCAGGGGGCTATCAGCCCCAGCATTTT. Its protein product is CASGSGGYQPQHF.

The chain links TRBV5-1 to TRBJ1-1, with D hard to call. The V end lost 4 bases, the J end lost 5 bases, and 15 bases lay between the germline ends. CDR3 length equals 14 residues. From germline, CDR1 is SGHRS and CDR2 YFSETQ. CDR3: CASSRDNGWTEAFF. The CDR3 nucleotides are TGCGCCAGCAGCCGAGATAATGGTTGGACTGAAGCTTTCTTT.

The chain couples TRBV5-1 to TRBJ1-3; D is unclear. CDR3 size: 17 residues. The V gene lost 0 bases and the J gene lost 0 bases, with 13 bases spanning the gap. Germline V gene data show CDR1 as SGHRS and CDR2 as YFSETQ. The CDR3 reads CASSLGEVRSSGNTIYF. The CDR3 nucleotides read TGCGCCAGCAGCTTGGGAGAGGTTCGTAGCTCTGGAAACACCATATATTTT.

This sequence joins TRBV6-5 and TRBJ1-6; possible D gene TRBD1, 6 bases. Germline CDR1 MNHEY, CDR2 SVGAGI. Trimming removed 2 bases at V and 8 bases at J, with 13 bases between. The CDR3 has 15 residues. The CDR3 DNA reads as TGTGCCAGCAGTTACAAGACCAGGGGATATTCACCCCTCCACTTT. Translating it yields CASSYKTRGYSPLHF.

This chain joins TRBV3-1 (or the pseudogene TRBV3-2) and TRBJ2-5; D unclear. The CDR3 runs to 17 residues. V was pared by 1 base and J by 1 base, with 16 bases between. Germline lookup yields CDR1 LGHDT and CDR2 YNNKEL (reference sequence). The CDR3 sequence: CASSQGQVSAAQETQYF. In DNA, the CDR3 is TGTGCCAGCAGCCAAGGGCAGGTTTCGGCGGCCCAAGAGACCCAGTACTTC.

The chain uses TRBV9 and TRBJ1-2, with unresolved D. Looked up from germline, CDR1 is SGDLS and CDR2 is YYNGEE. V lost 4 bases and J lost 0, with 13 bases in between. The CDR3 is 15 amino acids. CDR3 sequence: CASSPRLEANYGYTF. DNA for the CDR3: TGTGCCAGCAGCCCCCGACTGGAAGCTAACTATGGCTACACCTTC.

As DNA, the CDR3 is TGTGCCAGCAGCCCGGGGGTCTCTGGAAACACCATATATTTT. It yields the protein CASSPGVSGNTIYF. This chain connects TRBV9 to TRBJ1-3, with a possible D match to TRBD1 (5 bases). There are 14 residues in the CDR3. The V end was cut by 4 bases, the J end by 0 bases, with 8 bases between. Germline-derived CDR1 and CDR2 are SGDLS and YYNGEE.

The gene calls are TRBV6-5 and TRBJ1-1; 10 bases are shared with TRBD1. The trim removed 7 bases at V and 1 base at J, leaving 6 bases unmatched. CDR3 length: 15 residues. Per the germline V gene, CDR1 is MNHEY and CDR2 is SVGAGI. DNA of the CDR3: TGTGCCAGCAAAGAGAGACAGGGGGCGAACACTGAAGCTTTCTTT. It specifies CASKERQGANTEAFF.